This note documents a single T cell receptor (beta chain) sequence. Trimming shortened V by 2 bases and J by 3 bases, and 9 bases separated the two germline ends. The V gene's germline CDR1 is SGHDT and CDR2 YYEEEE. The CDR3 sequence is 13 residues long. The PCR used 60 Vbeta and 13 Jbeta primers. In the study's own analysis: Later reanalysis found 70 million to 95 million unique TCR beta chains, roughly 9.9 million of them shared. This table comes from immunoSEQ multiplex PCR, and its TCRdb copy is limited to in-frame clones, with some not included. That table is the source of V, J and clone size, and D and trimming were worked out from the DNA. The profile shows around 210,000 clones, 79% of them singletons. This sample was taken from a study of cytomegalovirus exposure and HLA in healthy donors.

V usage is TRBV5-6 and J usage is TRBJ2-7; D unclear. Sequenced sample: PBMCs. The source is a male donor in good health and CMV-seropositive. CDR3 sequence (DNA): TGTGCCAGCAGCTTTGGAGTAAGCTACGAGCAGTACTTC. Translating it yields CASSFGVSYEQYF.